These 25 T cell receptor beta chains were sequenced from one sample in a study of T cells in localized non-small cell lung cancer. Method: immunoSEQ multiplex PCR; TCRdb's copy keeps in-frame clones and lacks some. Of around 69,000 clones listed, roughly 90% are singletons. Source: peripheral blood, taken before any cancer treatment. The receptors shown here come from a woman aged 35 to 69 with stage I lung adenocarcinoma.

In its sample, this clone was seen a few times. The chain uses TRBV5-1 and TRBJ1-3; D is undetermined. CDR1 and CDR2 from the germline V gene are SGHRS and YFSETQ. The CDR3 totals 15 residues. V shed 0 bases and J shed 1 base, with 8 bases lying between them. The CDR3 reads CASSLAYGSGNTIYF. The CDR3 DNA sequence: TGCGCCAGCAGCTTGGCTTATGGTTCTGGAAACACCATATATTTT.

This CDR3 is CASSWRAGGRIEQYF. CDR3 nucleotide sequence: TGTGCCAGCAGCTGGAGAGCGGGAGGGCGGATCGAGCAGTACTTC. This chain connects TRBV7-2 to TRBJ2-7; 10 positions match TRBD2. The CDR3 has 15 amino acids. V lost 4 bases to trimming and J lost 6 bases; unmatched junction nucleotides: 9. Germline values: CDR1 SGHTA, CDR2 FQGNSA.

The CDR3 bases are TGTGCCATCAGAACCGCGGCTAGCGGCTACAATGAGCAGTTCTTC. This translates into CAIRTAASGYNEQFF. This sequence joins TRBV2 and TRBJ2-1; TRBD2 matches 7 bases. V gave up 10 bases and J gave up 3 bases; unmatched junction bases: 12. CDR3 length: 15 amino acids. Germline loops: CDR1 SNHLY, CDR2 FYNNEI.

The V call is TRBV11-2, the J call TRBJ1-2; TRBD1 matches 7 bases. V was clipped by 6 bases and J by 4 bases; unmatched bases: 14. The CDR3 is 16 amino acids. Germline CDR1 SGHAT, CDR2 FQNNGV. The CDR3 sequence: CASSPPGAGGVYGYTF. The CDR3 coding sequence is TGTGCCAGCAGTCCCCCCGGGGCAGGGGGTGTCTATGGCTACACCTTC.

This clone came up once. J is TRBJ1-3 and V is TRBV5-5; no reliable D call. From germline, CDR1 is SGHKS and CDR2 YYEKEE (reference sequence). The CDR3 has 16 amino acids. V was shortened by 4 bases and J by 7 bases, with 21 bases between the two germline ends. CDR3 protein: CASSGQTLSSGNTIYF. The CDR3 DNA sequence: TGTGCCAGCAGCGGGCAAACCCTATCAAGCGGGAACACCATATATTTT. Full variable domain (outside the CDR3, taken from reference TRBV5-5 and TRBJ1-3): DAGVTQSPTHLIKTRGQQVTLRCSPISGHKSVSWYQQVLGQGPQFIFQYYEKEERGRGNFPDRFSARQFPNYSSELNVNALLLGDSALYLCASSGQTLSSGNTIYFGEGSWLTVV.

This clone appeared a few times. The rearrangement links TRBV10-1 to TRBJ2-3; no clear D gene. Per the germline V gene, CDR1 is WNHNN and CDR2 is SYGVQD (reference sequence). V dropped 5 bases and J dropped 0 bases, with 3 bases sitting between them. The CDR3 covers 12 residues. The DNA for the CDR3 is TGCGCCAGCAGTTATAGCACAGATACGCAGTATTTT. This sequence encodes CASSYSTDTQYF.

V and J are TRBV5-1 and TRBJ1-2, with D hard to call. In germline, CDR1 is SGHRS, CDR2 YFSETQ. The CDR3 length is 15 residues. Between the trimmed V and J ends, which lost 3 bases and 1 base, there was a span of 13 bases. The CDR3 loop reads CASSWVGKDNYGYTF. As DNA, the CDR3 is TGCGCCAGCAGCTGGGTAGGGAAGGATAACTATGGCTACACCTTC. Supplemented by reference TRBV5-1 and TRBJ1-2, the full variable domain reads KAGVTQTPRYLIKTRGQQVTLSCSPISGHRSVSWYQQTPGQGLQFLFEYFSETQRNKGNFPGRFSGRQFSNSRSEMNVSTLELGDSALYLCASSWVGKDNYGYTFGSGTRLTVV.

The genes are TRBV30 and TRBJ1-5; no definite D call. The CDR3 totals 13 residues. CDR1 GTSNPN and CDR2 SVGIG come from the germline V gene (reference sequence). V was shortened by 0 bases and J by 1 base, with 4 bases between the two germline ends. The CDR3 DNA reads TGTGCCTGGAGTGTAGAGAGCAATCAGCCCCAGCATTTT. Translated: CAWSVESNQPQHF.

This chain uses TRBV9 with TRBJ2-2; D call uncertain. Germline V lookup: CDR1 SGDLS, CDR2 YYNGEE. Trimming shortened V by 0 bases and J by 7 bases, and 16 bases separated the two germline ends. The CDR3 runs to 16 residues. The CDR3 spells CASSVALGPLDGELFF. The DNA for the CDR3 is TGTGCCAGCAGCGTAGCTTTAGGGCCGCTCGACGGGGAGCTGTTTTTT.

The V gene is TRBV4-3, the J gene TRBJ1-6, with a tentative D call TRBD1 (5 bases). V lost 0 bases and J 0 bases, leaving 15 bases between the germline ends. CDR3 length equals 19 residues. Per germline, CDR1 LGHNA and CDR2 YSLEER. CDR3 nucleotides: TGCGCCAGCAGCCAAGATTTCAGGGAGCTAAGCTCCTATAATTCACCCCTCCACTTT. The encoded protein is CASSQDFRELSSYNSPLHF.

The chain couples TRBV5-6 to TRBJ1-1; D is unresolved. Germline values: CDR1 SGHDT, CDR2 YYEEEE. The CDR3 spans 16 residues. V was clipped by 0 bases and J by 1 base, with 13 bases between them. The DNA for the CDR3 is TGTGCCAGCAGCTTGGGTCTGCGACTAGGGAACACTGAAGCTTTCTTT. This codes for CASSLGLRLGNTEAFF.

The J gene is TRBJ1-4, the V gene TRBV15, with TRBD1 matching 9 bases. CDR1 and CDR2 (germline): LNHNV, YYDKDF (reference sequence). This CDR3 has 17 residues. V was clipped by 0 bases and J by 5 bases; unmatched bases: 7. CDR3 sequence reads: CATSRDLGTGLNEKLFF. Written as DNA, the CDR3 is TGTGCCACCAGCAGAGACCTTGGGACAGGGTTAAATGAAAAACTGTTTTTT.

CDR3 bases: TGTGCCAGCACCCTGCAGAAGGGGCACGACTATGGCTACACCTTC. It translates to CASTLQKGHDYGYTF. The genes are TRBV6-6 and TRBJ1-2; D is perhaps TRBD1 (5 bases). The ends were cut back, 7 bases at V and 3 bases at J, with 18 bases in the middle. Per the germline V gene, CDR1 is MNHNY and CDR2 is SVGAGI (reference sequence). CDR3 length equals 15 residues.

The chain carries TRBV5-6 and TRBJ2-3; weak D call: TRBD1 (5 bases). V lost 6 bases to trimming and J lost 0 bases, with 14 bases between them. CDR1 and CDR2 (germline): SGHDT, YYEEEE. This CDR3 spans 15 amino acids. CDR3 protein: CASTPGHLSTDTQYF. CDR3 coding DNA: TGTGCCAGCACCCCCGGACACCTAAGCACAGATACGCAGTATTTT.

This chain joins TRBV28 and TRBJ1-4; D perhaps matches TRBD1 (6 bases). Per germline, CDR1 MDHEN and CDR2 SYDVKM. The CDR3 is 16 residues long. The V end lost 2 bases, the J end lost 4 bases, and 14 bases lay between the germline ends. CDR3 bases: TGTGCCAGCAGTTTAAGATCGGGACAAGTTAATGAAAAACTGTTTTTT. Protein sequence: CASSLRSGQVNEKLFF. Together with reference TRBV28 and TRBJ1-4, the CDR3 gives the full variable domain: DVKVTQSSRYLVKRTGEKVFLECVQDMDHENMFWYRQDPGLGLRLIYFSYDVKMKEKGDIPEGYSVSREKKERFSLILESASTNQTSMYLCASSLRSGQVNEKLFFGSGTQLSVL.

The rearrangement links TRBV5-4 to TRBJ2-7, with 8 bases that match TRBD2. Trimming cost V 4 bases and J 2 bases; bases outside gene matches: 11. Germline V CDR1 and CDR2: SGHNT, YYREEE (reference sequence). CDR3 length equals 16 residues. CDR3 sequence reads: CASSLDRGGATYEQYF. Here the CDR3 DNA reads TGTGCCAGCAGCCTCGACCGGGGGGGGGCTACCTACGAGCAGTACTTC.

The chain employs TRBV2 and TRBJ1-2; no firm D call. Germline V gene data show CDR1 as SNHLY and CDR2 as FYNNEI. Trimming shortened V by 6 bases and J by 3 bases, and 11 bases separated the two germline ends. This CDR3 is 13 amino acids long. The CDR3 here is CASRRFGDYGYTF. The CDR3 DNA is TGTGCCAGCAGACGATTCGGAGACTATGGCTACACCTTC.

V and J are TRBV19 and TRBJ2-1; 11 nucleotides align to TRBD2. The CDR3 spans 17 residues. Germline V gives CDR1 LNHDA, CDR2 SQIVND (reference sequence). With 10 bases clipped from V and 4 bases from J, the junction kept 15 bases outside the gene matches. Here the CDR3 DNA reads TGTGCCACCAGTGGTCGACTAGCGGGAACGGGATACAATGAGCAGTTCTTC. This encodes CATSGRLAGTGYNEQFF.

This chain joins TRBV10-3 and TRBJ1-6; 9 nucleotides align to TRBD1. Looked up from germline, CDR1 is ENHRY and CDR2 is SYGVKD. The length of the CDR3 is 15 residues. V was clipped by 2 bases and J by 8 bases; unmatched bases: 4. This CDR3 is CAISEGGTGYSPLHF. CDR3 sequence (DNA): TGTGCCATCAGTGAGGGGGGGACAGGGTATTCACCCCTCCACTTT.

This clone was recorded only once. This chain links TRBV5-1 with TRBJ1-1; no clear D. V lost 0 bases and J lost 1, with 10 bases in between. The germline V gene encodes CDR1 SGHRS and CDR2 YFSETQ. The CDR3 sequence is 15 residues long. The CDR3 DNA reads as TGCGCCAGCAGCTTGGGGGGAGAAAGGAACACTGAAGCTTTCTTT. Encoded protein: CASSLGGERNTEAFF.

This chain links TRBV4-1 with TRBJ1-1; D gene unclear. V gave up 3 bases and J gave up 1 base, with 3 bases separating them. The CDR3 totals 12 residues. Germline V lookup: CDR1 MGHRA, CDR2 YSYEKL. The CDR3 DNA reads TGCGCCAGCAGCCAGGGGAACACTGAAGCTTTCTTT. It is translated as CASSQGNTEAFF.

V usage is TRBV19 and J usage is TRBJ1-3, with D unresolved. This CDR3 spans 13 amino acids. Germline CDR1 LNHDA, CDR2 SQIVND (reference sequence). Trimming took off 6 bases at V and 2 bases at J, with 8 bases between the two ends. Written as DNA, the CDR3 is TGTGCCAGTAGGACATCCCCTGGAAACACCATATATTTT. Its translation: CASRTSPGNTIYF.

The V gene is TRBV6-5, the J gene TRBJ1-4; possible D gene TRBD1, 5 bases. Per the germline V gene, CDR1 is MNHEY and CDR2 is SVGAGI. V lost 5 bases and J lost 4, with 14 bases in between. The CDR3 totals 15 residues. CDR3 residues: CASSQTRANNEKLFF. The CDR3 bases are TGTGCCAGCAGTCAGACCAGGGCTAATAATGAAAAACTGTTTTTT.

The rearrangement joins TRBV19 to TRBJ2-1, with 9 bases that match TRBD1. The CDR3 extends over 13 amino acids. V shed 9 bases, J shed 3 bases, and the junction held 3 bases outside the gene matches. CDR1 and CDR2 from the germline V gene are LNHDA and SQIVND (reference sequence). The CDR3 nucleotides are TGTGCCAGCCGGGACAGGGTCTACAATGAGCAGTTCTTC. This gives the protein CASRDRVYNEQFF.

The chain carries TRBV7-8 and TRBJ1-3, with 7 bases that match TRBD1. V lost 5 bases, J lost 0 bases, and 7 bases stayed unmatched. Germline-derived CDR1 and CDR2 are SGHVS and FQNEAQ. CDR3 length: 16 amino acids. CDR3 sequence: CASSPRGYLSGNTIYF. CDR3 nucleotides: TGTGCCAGCAGCCCCAGGGGGTACCTCTCTGGAAACACCATATATTTT.